This T cell receptor beta chain was sequenced in a study of CD8+CD57+ T cells in acquired aplastic anemia. About the study: Sorted CD4+ and CD8+ cells gave an average of about 3.4 ug of DNA.

CDR1 SGHRS and CDR2 YFSETQ come from the germline V gene. This CDR3 has 16 residues. Sequenced patients had shown CD8+CD57+ cell expansion by flow cytometry. Prior therapy had not been administered to any patient at the time of blood sampling. The study, taken as a whole, reports: The CD8+ Simpson's diversity of patients and controls was not significantly different.

In the case of this clonotype: The antigen is not known. Its ends do not fully match the called genes, so a read error is possible.

The template for TCR beta VDJ and CDR3 sequence profiling was genomic DNA. TCRdb re-derived calls from the reads in MiXCR, one entry per CDR3 protein. This table has over 150,000 distinct CDR3 sequences, roughly three fifths appearing once. Sequenced input: sorted CD4+, CD8+, or CD8+CD57+ T cells (not recorded which) from PBMCs. This TCR came from a human donor with aplastic anemia. V usage is TRBV5-1 and J usage is TRBJ2-4; 9 bases agree with TRBD1. CDR3 DNA sequence: TGCGCCAGCAGCTTCCCGGGGGACAGGGCGAAAAGCATTCAGTACTTC. Translated: CASSFPGDRAKSIQYF.